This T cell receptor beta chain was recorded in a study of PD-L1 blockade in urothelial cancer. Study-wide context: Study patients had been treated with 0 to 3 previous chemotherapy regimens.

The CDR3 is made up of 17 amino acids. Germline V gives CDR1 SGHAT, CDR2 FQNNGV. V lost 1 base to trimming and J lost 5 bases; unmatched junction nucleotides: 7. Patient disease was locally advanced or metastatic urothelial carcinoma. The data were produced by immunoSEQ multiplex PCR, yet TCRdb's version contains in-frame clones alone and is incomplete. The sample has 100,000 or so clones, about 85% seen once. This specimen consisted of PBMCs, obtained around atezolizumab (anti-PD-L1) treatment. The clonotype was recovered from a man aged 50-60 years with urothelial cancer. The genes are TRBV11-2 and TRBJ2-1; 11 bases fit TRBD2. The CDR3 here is CASSLAALAGDDNEQFF. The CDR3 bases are TGTGCCAGCAGCTTAGCGGCACTAGCGGGAGACGACAATGAGCAGTTCTTC.